This entry describes one T cell receptor (beta chain). Its antigen remains unidentified. Germline and junction disagree at one end, which may indicate a read error. Disease lasting under 3 months, a NOSPECS grade of at least 4, and a Clinical Activity Score of at least 3 were features of the ophthalmopathy patients. Extraction of PBMCs used under 13 ml of fresh peripheral blood. The data were obtained in a study of T cells in Graves' hyperthyroidism and ophthalmopathy. Study-level findings and limits: In validation, the model predicted ophthalmopathy. These predictions came a median roughly 7.1 months before onset. A 13 V-J signature model discriminated ophthalmopathy versus stable hyperthyroidism.

The CDR3 extends over 16 amino acids. Germline V gives CDR1 MNHNS, CDR2 SASEGT. The source material, RNA transcripts, was used to amplify TCR beta CDR3 regions. Initially, a first-round RT-PCR of the TCR CDR3 employed the HTBI primer set. TCRdb processed the multiplex PCR reads anew with MiXCR; each CDR3 protein has one entry. The sample includes roughly 280,000 distinct CDR3 sequences, 20% to 25% of them seen just once. The chain joins TRBV6-1 to TRBJ2-1, with 10 bases identical to TRBD2. The specimen was blood. The sequence was collected from a young man with Graves' ophthalmopathy. CDR3 bases: TGTGCCAGCAGTGAGGGTCTAGCGGGAGAGGTCGATGAGAAGTTCTTC. This translates into CASSEGLAGEVDEKFF.